The rows below give T cell receptor beta chains drawn from one sample of a study of T cells in Graves' hyperthyroidism and ophthalmopathy. TCRdb reprocessed the multiplex PCR reads with MiXCR, giving one entry per CDR3 protein. The repertoire holds a few hundred thousand distinct CDR3 sequences, with more than 13% as singletons. Material for sequencing was blood. The source is a woman aged 25-40 years with Graves' hyperthyroidism. Each CDR3 is given with its conserved first and last residue. Fields, in order: J gene, D gene, V gene, clone size, CDR3 protein, CDR3 DNA. The D gene is left open where the match is weak. A clone size is listed for some rows: how often the clone was seen (once, few, many), or a class if it is expanded.

TRBJ2-5,TRBD1,TRBV3-1,few,CASSQAGNRGPQETQYF,TGTGCCAGCAGCCAAGCGGGAAACAGGGGGCCTCAAGAGACCCAGTACTTC
TRBJ2-3,NA,TRBV11-2,many,CASSLTQGLTDTQYF,TGTGCCAGCAGCTTAACCCAGGGGTTAACAGATACGCAGTATTTT
TRBJ2-5,NA,TRBV10-1,NA,CASSESFKGETQYF,TGCGCCAGCAGTGAGTCGTTTAAAGGGGAGACCCAGTACTTC
TRBJ2-5,NA,TRBV19,few,CASSTASGSQGVVQYF,TGTGCCAGTAGTACAGCCAGCGGGTCCCAGGGTGTGGTCCAGTACTTC
TRBJ1-5,NA,TRBV12-3/TRBV12-4,NA,CASSSPGVEPQHF,TGTGCCAGCAGTTCCCCCGGGGTCGAGCCCCAGCATTTT
TRBJ2-2,NA,TRBV12-3/TRBV12-4,few,CASSLSPVGELFF,TGTGCCAGCAGTTTATCTCCGGTCGGGGAGCTGTTTTTT
TRBJ2-7,NA,TRBV7-2,NA,CASSLDRGPPSYEQYF,TGTGCCAGCAGCTTAGATCGGGGGCCTCCCTCCTACGAGCAGTACTTC
TRBJ2-5,NA,TRBV13,many,CASSLAEETQYF,TGTGCCAGCAGCTTGGCCGAGGAGACCCAGTACTTC
TRBJ2-1,TRBD1,TRBV5-6,few,CASSPDRGLGEQFF,TGTGCCAGCAGCCCGGACAGGGGCTTGGGTGAGCAGTTCTTC
TRBJ2-7,NA,TRBV28,many,CASSTPGAIYEQYF,TGTGCCAGCAGCACGCCGGGGGCGATCTACGAGCAGTACTTC
TRBJ1-1,TRBD1,TRBV2,many,CASSANRGNTEAFF,TGTGCCAGCAGTGCAAACAGGGGTAACACTGAAGCTTTCTTT
TRBJ2-7,NA,TRBV12-3/TRBV12-4,many,CASSLAGEDEQYF,TGTGCCAGCAGTTTAGCCGGGGAGGACGAGCAGTACTTC
TRBJ1-2,TRBD1,TRBV4-1,few,CASSHQRLRSGDRGSYGYTF,TGCGCCAGCAGCCATCAACGCCTACGTTCCGGGGACAGGGGGTCGTATGGCTACACCTTC
TRBJ2-1,NA,TRBV20-1,many,CSAREWGNEQFF,TGCAGTGCTAGAGAATGGGGGAATGAGCAGTTCTTC
TRBJ1-6,NA,TRBV25-1,NA,CTSSVDRMRDSPLHF,TGTACCAGCAGTGTCGACAGGATGAGGGATTCACCCCTCCACTTT
TRBJ2-1,NA,TRBV30,many,CAWTPSNYNEQFF,TGTGCCTGGACCCCCAGTAATTACAATGAGCAGTTCTTC
TRBJ1-4,NA,TRBV4-1,NA,CASSQGGLGEKLFF,TGCGCCAGCAGCCAAGGAGGGCTGGGTGAAAAACTGTTTTTT
TRBJ2-7,NA,TRBV11-1,many,CASRQDYEQYF,TGTGCCAGCAGGCAAGATTACGAGCAGTACTTC
TRBJ2-7,TRBD1,TRBV12-3/TRBV12-4,NA,CASSGQGWNEQYF,TGTGCCAGCAGTGGACAGGGGTGGAACGAGCAGTACTTC
TRBJ2-5,NA,TRBV2,NA,CASSDGGQVVQETQYF,TGTGCCAGCAGTGATGGGGGGCAAGTAGTTCAAGAGACCCAGTACTTC
TRBJ1-1,NA,TRBV12-3/TRBV12-4,many,CASSFGLAEAFF,TGTGCCAGCAGTTTTGGGTTGGCTGAAGCTTTCTTT
TRBJ2-7,NA,TRBV28,many,CASSIPREVFYEQYF,TGTGCCAGCAGTATCCCGAGGGAAGTGTTCTACGAGCAGTACTTC
TRBJ2-7,TRBD1,TRBV24-1,many,CATSGGQGTEQYF,TGTGCCACCAGTGGCGGACAGGGAACCGAGCAGTACTTC
TRBJ2-1,NA,TRBV7-9,NA,CASSPTTSYNEQFF,TGTGCCAGCAGCCCTACAACCAGTTACAATGAGCAGTTCTTC
TRBJ2-7,TRBD2,TRBV12-3/TRBV12-4,many,CASSGASGSYEQYF,TGTGCCAGCAGTGGGGCTAGCGGCTCCTACGAGCAGTACTTC
TRBJ1-4,NA,TRBV10-1,NA,CASSETPGEKLFF,TGCGCCAGCAGTGAGACCCCCGGAGAAAAACTGTTTTTT
TRBJ2-7,TRBD2,TRBV18,many,CASSPPGLAGGEQYF,TGTGCCAGCTCACCTCCGGGACTAGCGGGAGGCGAGCAGTACTTC
TRBJ1-5,NA,TRBV19,NA,CASSDQDYSNQPQHF,TGTGCCAGTAGTGATCAGGATTATAGCAATCAGCCCCAGCATTTT
TRBJ1-3,NA,TRBV13,few,CASSALGGRNTIYF,TGTGCCAGCAGCGCCCTCGGGGGAAGAAACACCATATATTTT
TRBJ2-1,TRBD1,TRBV11-2,few,CASSFPGDRVMDEQFF,TGTGCCAGCAGCTTTCCCGGGGACAGGGTGATGGATGAGCAGTTCTTC
TRBJ2-7,TRBD1,TRBV20-1,NA,CSARGTGDSYEQYF,TGCAGTGCTAGGGGGACAGGGGACTCCTACGAGCAGTACTTC
TRBJ1-1,NA,TRBV28,many,CASSDKGGGFGTEAFF,TGTGCCAGCAGTGACAAGGGAGGGGGGTTCGGGACTGAAGCTTTCTTT
TRBJ2-7,NA,TRBV29-1,NA,CSVVNPSYEQYF,TGCAGCGTTGTTAACCCTTCCTACGAGCAGTACTTC